Each of the 18 T cell receptor beta chains below was sequenced from the same sample in a study of blood T cell repertoires in COVID-19. Profiling relied on immunoSEQ multiplex PCR, and the TCRdb table lists in-frame clones only, not all of them. Among 200,000 to 300,000 clones listed, roughly 88% were seen once. Sequenced input: peripheral blood. The source is a woman between 25 and 40 years old with acute or convalescent COVID-19.

The chain has TRBV12-3 or TRBV12-4 and TRBJ2-5, with 10 bases fitting TRBD2. J was trimmed by 5 bases and V by 7 bases; bases with no gene match: 4. This CDR3 is 13 amino acids long. Written as DNA, the CDR3 is TGTGCCAGCACCAGCGGGAGGGGTGAGACCCAGTACTTC. This encodes CASTSGRGETQYF.

The chain employs TRBV7-8 and TRBJ1-2; D ambiguous. Trimming cost V 5 bases and J 1 base, with 14 bases left between them. The CDR3 is 15 residues long. Germline values: CDR1 SGHVS, CDR2 FQNEAQ. CDR3 sequence reads: CASSPGYRDNYGYTF. Written as DNA, the CDR3 is TGTGCCAGCAGCCCCGGCTATCGGGATAACTATGGCTACACCTTC.

The chain joins TRBV6-1 to TRBJ2-1; 11 bases are a match to TRBD2. CDR1 is MNHNS and CDR2 is SASEGT in the germline V gene. The V segment lost 10 bases and the J segment 4 bases; nucleotides outside the gene matches: 6. The length of the CDR3 is 14 residues. Here the CDR3 reads CATATSGIYNEQFF. The CDR3 DNA reads TGTGCCACGGCGACTAGCGGGATTTACAATGAGCAGTTCTTC.

The chain recombines TRBV24-1 with TRBJ2-7; a weak D match, TRBD1 (6 bases). This CDR3 contains 15 residues. Germline CDR1 KGHDR, CDR2 SFDVKD. The V gene lost 7 bases and the J gene lost 2 bases, with 17 bases spanning the gap. CDR3 DNA sequence: TGTGCCACCAGGGGAACAGGGAACCTTCCCTACGAGCAGTACTTC. Protein: CATRGTGNLPYEQYF.

The V call is TRBV18, the J call TRBJ1-1; 11 bases are a match to TRBD1. After removal of 3 bases from V and 5 bases from J, the junction contained 8 bases not matched to a gene. CDR3 length: 16 residues. The germline V gene has CDR1 KGHSH and CDR2 LQKENI. For the CDR3, the DNA is TGTGCCAGCTCACCGGGACAGGGGGTTGCCCGGACTGAAGCTTTCTTT. This gives the protein CASSPGQGVARTEAFF.

The genes are TRBV3-1 (or the pseudogene TRBV3-2) and TRBJ1-4; D gene unclear. Trimming pared 0 bases from V and 4 bases from J, leaving 12 bases between. There are 16 residues in the CDR3. CDR1 LGHDT and CDR2 YNNKEL come from the germline V gene (reference sequence). For the CDR3, the DNA is TGTGCCAGCAGCCAAGAGTCGAAGACGGGTAATGAAAAACTGTTTTTT. Residues: CASSQESKTGNEKLFF.

The genes are TRBV5-1 and TRBJ1-3; tentatively, D is TRBD1 (5 bases). Per germline, CDR1 SGHRS and CDR2 YFSETQ. Trimming stripped 5 bases from V and 1 base from J, with 7 bases between. The CDR3 contains 13 residues. The DNA for the CDR3 is TGCGCCAGCAGTCCAGGGTCTGGAAACACCATATATTTT. This translates into CASSPGSGNTIYF.

To note about this clone: Within the sample, other DNA sequences also encode this same CDR3. The V gene is TRBV12-3 or TRBV12-4, the J gene TRBJ2-5; D is unclear. Between the trimmed V and J ends, which lost 6 bases and 4 bases, there was a span of 6 bases. The CDR3 contains 11 residues. The CDR3 sequence: CASSPGETQYF. The CDR3 DNA reads TGTGCCAGCAGCCCGGGAGAGACCCAGTACTTC.

The chain joins TRBV5-6 to TRBJ2-2, with 8 bases fitting TRBD2. The germline V gene has CDR1 SGHDT and CDR2 YYEEEE. The CDR3 runs 18 residues. Trimming removed 0 bases from V and 4 bases from J; junction bases left unmatched: 11. CDR3 residues: CASSLALHGRVGTGELFF. CDR3 bases: TGTGCCAGCAGCTTGGCCCTACACGGGAGGGTAGGCACCGGGGAGCTGTTTTTT.

The chain has TRBV27 and TRBJ1-6, with a weak D call TRBD1 (6 bases). Germline V lookup: CDR1 MNHEY, CDR2 SMNVEV (reference sequence). The germline V and J ends were trimmed by 6 bases and 10 bases, with 25 bases remaining between them. The CDR3 has 17 amino acids. CDR3 sequence reads: CASSIIGGAKHTSPLHF. The DNA for the CDR3 is TGTGCCAGCAGCATAATCGGGGGGGCGAAGCATACATCACCCCTCCACTTT.

The CDR3: CASSPENSNSPLHF. The CDR3 DNA reads as TGTGCCAGCAGCCCGGAAAACAGTAATTCACCCCTCCACTTT. The chain links TRBV14 to TRBJ1-6; D uncertain. Germline lookup yields CDR1 SGHDN and CDR2 FVKESK. The CDR3 runs to 14 residues. The germline V and J ends were trimmed by 4 bases and 6 bases, with 10 bases remaining between them.

This clone is a singleton in its sample. The chain carries TRBV29-1 and TRBJ2-7, with D unresolved. The V gene lost 4 bases and the J gene lost 3 bases, with 7 bases spanning the gap. This CDR3 is built from 11 residues. Looked up from germline, CDR1 is SQVTM and CDR2 is ANQGSEA. The CDR3 reads CSVVYNYEQYF. CDR3 nucleotide sequence: TGCAGCGTTGTGTACAACTACGAGCAGTACTTC.

V gene TRBV9 combines with J gene TRBJ2-3, with 8 bases that match TRBD2. The CDR3 consists of 16 residues. V lost 3 bases, J lost 0 bases, and 6 bases stayed unmatched. The germline V gene has CDR1 SGDLS and CDR2 YYNGEE. Written as DNA, the CDR3 is TGTGCCAGCAGCGAGACTAGCGCCGCTAGCACAGATACGCAGTATTTT. Amino acids: CASSETSAASTDTQYF.

Only a few counts were recorded for this clone. The chain is built from TRBV6-2 or TRBV6-3 and TRBJ1-5; D is ambiguous. Germline CDR1 MNHEY, CDR2 SVGEGT. V was trimmed by 2 bases and J by 1 base, leaving 15 bases between them. The CDR3 loop spans 17 amino acids. The CDR3 coding sequence is TGTGCCAGCAGTTACCTCCGAGGCTTACCGAGCAATCAGCCCCAGCATTTT. Translation gives CASSYLRGLPSNQPQHF.

This clone was found a few times. CDR3 DNA sequence: TGTGCCAGCAGCCCGAGGCTGCATAGCTCCTACAATGAGCAGTTCTTC. Translated, it gives CASSPRLHSSYNEQFF. The chain carries TRBV7-6 and TRBJ2-1, with D uncertain. Germline V gives CDR1 SGHVS, CDR2 FNYEAQ. This CDR3 is built from 16 residues. V lost 5 bases to trimming and J lost 0 bases, with 14 bases between them.

A word on this clone: At one end, the junction sequence differs from germline, possibly due to a read error. CDR3 sequence reads: CASKPGGKKGQFF. CDR3 DNA sequence: TGTGCTAGTAAACCCGGGGGTAAGAAGGGGCAGTTCTTC. This chain uses TRBV19 with TRBJ2-1; weak D call: TRBD2 (6 bases). Germline CDR1 and CDR2: LNHDA and SQIVND (reference sequence). The CDR3 loop spans 13 amino acids.

The chain has TRBV9 and TRBJ2-1; unclear D gene. Trimming cost V 0 bases and J 5 bases, with 12 bases left between them. Per the germline V gene, CDR1 is SGDLS and CDR2 is YYNGEE. The CDR3 totals 15 residues. This chain's CDR3 is CASSVGPSTDNEQFF. In DNA form, the CDR3 reads TGTGCCAGCAGCGTAGGGCCCAGCACAGACAATGAGCAGTTCTTC.

V and J are TRBV27 and TRBJ2-7, with 8 positions matching TRBD1. The length of the CDR3 is 11 residues. V dropped 9 bases and J dropped 7; count of bases not matched to a gene: 5. Germline CDR1 is MNHEY and CDR2 is SMNVEV (reference sequence). CDR3 residues: CARRQGREQYF. The CDR3 DNA follows: TGTGCCAGGCGACAGGGGCGGGAGCAGTACTTC.